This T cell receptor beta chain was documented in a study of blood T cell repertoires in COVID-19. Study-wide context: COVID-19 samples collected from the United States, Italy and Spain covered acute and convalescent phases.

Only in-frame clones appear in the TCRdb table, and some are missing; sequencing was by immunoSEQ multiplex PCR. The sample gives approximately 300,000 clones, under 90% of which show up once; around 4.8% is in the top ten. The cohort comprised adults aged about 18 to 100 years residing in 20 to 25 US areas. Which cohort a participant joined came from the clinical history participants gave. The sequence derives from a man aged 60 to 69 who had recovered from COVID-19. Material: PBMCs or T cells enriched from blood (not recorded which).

The CDR3 spells CAHGGQGRNSPLHF. CDR3 nucleotides: TGTGCCCATGGTGGGCAGGGGCGTAATTCACCCCTCCACTTT. V gene TRBV10-3 combines with J gene TRBJ1-6, with a tentative D call TRBD1 (6 bases). Germline CDR1 and CDR2: ENHRY and SYGVKD. This CDR3 is built from 14 residues. The V end lost 11 bases, the J end lost 6 bases, and 17 bases lay between the germline ends.